The 18 T cell receptor beta chains in this list originate from one sample, sequenced in a study of cytotoxic CD8 clonotypes in ibrutinib-treated CLL. Profiling relied on immunoSEQ multiplex PCR, and the TCRdb table lists in-frame clones only, not all of them. The sample holds 200,000 or so clones; just under 80% are singletons and the top ten take roughly 10%. The input for sequencing was PBMCs, taken after 12 months of ibrutinib treatment. These receptors all come from a human donor with chronic lymphocytic leukemia.

The rearrangement uses TRBV5-1 and TRBJ2-5; TRBD1 might be the D (6 bases). The CDR3 extends over 14 amino acids. With 4 bases removed from V and 9 bases from J, the gap between germline ends came to 19 bases. Germline V CDR1 and CDR2: SGHRS, YFSETQ. Here the CDR3 DNA reads TGCGCCAGCAGCGCGACCCTAACAGGGAAGTCCCAGTACTTC. Residues: CASSATLTGKSQYF.

The V call is TRBV28, the J call TRBJ1-6, with D perhaps matching TRBD1 (6 bases). V was clipped by 8 bases and J by 10 bases, with 12 bases between them. From germline, CDR1 is MDHEN and CDR2 SYDVKM. This CDR3 contains 12 residues. CDR3 DNA sequence: TGTGCCAGCCATGAGGGGGGGTCACCCCTCCACTTT. This sequence encodes CASHEGGSPLHF. Variable domain in full (rest from reference TRBV28 and TRBJ1-6): DVKVTQSSRYLVKRTGEKVFLECVQDMDHENMFWYRQDPGLGLRLIYFSYDVKMKEKGDIPEGYSVSREKKERFSLILESASTNQTSMYLCASHEGGSPLHFGNGTRLTVT.

The gene calls are TRBV5-1 and TRBJ2-5, with D uncertain. The germline CDR1 and CDR2 sequences are SGHRS and YFSETQ. The V end was cut by 1 base, the J end by 2 bases, with 6 bases between. The CDR3 consists of 13 residues. The CDR3 sequence is CASSLQVQETQYF. The CDR3 DNA follows: TGCGCCAGCAGCTTGCAGGTACAAGAGACCCAGTACTTC.

The J gene is TRBJ1-1, the V gene TRBV19; unclear D gene. CDR1 and CDR2 (germline): LNHDA, SQIVND (reference sequence). V lost 7 bases and J lost 2, with 17 bases in between. The CDR3 totals 15 residues. CDR3 sequence: CASTPIMGFNTEAFF. The CDR3, as DNA: TGTGCCAGTACCCCAATTATGGGATTTAACACTGAAGCTTTCTTT. The full variable domain, in which reference TRBV19 and TRBJ1-1 provide the parts outside the CDR3, is DGGITQSPKYLFRKEGQNVTLSCEQNLNHDAMYWYRQDPGQGLRLIYYSQIVNDFQKGDIAEGYSVSREKKESFPLTVTSAQKNPTAFYLCASTPIMGFNTEAFFGQGTRLTVV.

The rearrangement joins TRBV27 to TRBJ2-1, with D unresolved. The V gene lost 2 bases and the J gene lost 0 bases, with 17 bases spanning the gap. The CDR3 runs to 18 residues. The germline V gene has CDR1 MNHEY and CDR2 SMNVEV (reference sequence). CDR3 loop: CASSLAPKAKRSYNEQFF. In DNA form, the CDR3 reads TGTGCCAGCAGTTTAGCTCCTAAGGCAAAGCGCTCCTACAATGAGCAGTTCTTC.

The rearrangement joins TRBV19 to TRBJ2-3; D is ambiguous. Germline assignment: CDR1 LNHDA and CDR2 SQIVND (reference sequence). This CDR3 spans 15 amino acids. Trimming took off 3 bases at V and 7 bases at J, with 17 bases between the two ends. The CDR3, as DNA: TGTGCCAGTAGTATTGGGGTAGGAAGAGGAAATACGCAGTATTTT. Its protein is CASSIGVGRGNTQYF.

The chain couples TRBV6-5 to TRBJ1-2; D is perhaps TRBD1 (5 bases). The CDR3 consists of 16 residues. Germline V CDR1 and CDR2: MNHEY, SVGAGI. V was cut by 4 bases and J by 6 bases, with 21 bases left in between. CDR3 sequence reads: CASSSPSAGRYDGYTF. CDR3 coding DNA: TGTGCCAGCAGTTCGCCTTCGGCAGGGAGGTACGATGGCTACACCTTC.

The chain is built from TRBV6-5 and TRBJ2-3; D possibly corresponds to TRBD1 (5 bases). V lost 2 bases and J 4 bases, leaving 10 bases between the germline ends. Germline assignment: CDR1 MNHEY and CDR2 SVGAGI. The CDR3 runs to 14 residues. The CDR3 is CASSYGQGPDTQYF. The CDR3 DNA is TGTGCCAGCAGTTACGGGCAGGGCCCAGATACGCAGTATTTT.

V usage is TRBV27 and J usage is TRBJ2-7; D not resolved. The germline gives CDR1 MNHEY, CDR2 SMNVEV (reference sequence). This CDR3 spans 12 amino acids. Trimming cost V 6 bases and J 13 bases, with 19 bases left between them. The CDR3 coding sequence is TGTGCCAGCAGGGGCCGTTACGAGCGTGATTACTTC. Residues: CASRGRYERDYF.

The chain joins TRBV6-5 to TRBJ1-1; no reliable D call. The length of the CDR3 is 14 residues. Germline CDR1 MNHEY, CDR2 SVGAGI. V was cut by 4 bases and J by 11 bases, with 20 bases left in between. CDR3: CASSLSSGFLGAFF. CDR3 nucleotide sequence: TGTGCCAGCAGTTTGAGCTCAGGCTTCCTCGGGGCTTTCTTT.

This clone has more than one count but fewer than ten. The chain joins TRBV6-1 to TRBJ1-1; a weak D match, TRBD1 (5 bases). This CDR3 comprises 14 residues. CDR1 and CDR2 (germline): MNHNS, SASEGT. With 6 bases removed from V and 0 bases from J, the gap between germline ends came to 11 bases. CDR3 sequence: CASRKTELNTEAFF. CDR3 coding DNA: TGTGCCAGCAGGAAGACAGAATTGAACACTGAAGCTTTCTTT.

J is TRBJ2-3 and V is TRBV13, with D perhaps TRBD2 (6 bases). Trimming took 1 base from V and 2 from J, leaving 10 bases between them. CDR3 length equals 15 residues. Germline values: CDR1 PRHDT, CDR2 FYEKMQ (reference sequence). DNA of the CDR3: TGTGCCAGCAGCTTAGAGCGCGGGGCCACAGATACGCAGTATTTT. Translated, it gives CASSLERGATDTQYF.

The chain recombines TRBV27 with TRBJ2-3; TRBD1 might be the D (5 bases). V lost 3 bases and J 5 bases, leaving 9 bases between the germline ends. This CDR3 contains 13 residues. Germline V lookup: CDR1 MNHEY, CDR2 SMNVEV (reference sequence). Here the CDR3 reads CASSLFQGDTQYF. The CDR3 region has the DNA TGTGCCAGCAGTTTGTTCCAGGGAGATACGCAGTATTTT.

The gene calls are TRBV5-6 and TRBJ1-4; TRBD1 matches 8 bases. CDR3 length equals 13 residues. Germline V gene sequence: CDR1 SGHDT, CDR2 YYEEEE. V gave up 7 bases and J gave up 8 bases; unmatched junction bases: 7. CDR3 in amino acids: CASSGTGGEKLFF. The CDR3, as DNA: TGTGCCAGCTCAGGGACAGGAGGAGAAAAACTGTTTTTT.

The CDR3 nucleotides are TGTGCCAGCAGCGGGTGGGCGGGACCCAAGCCGTCCTACAATGAGCAGTTCTTC. Translated: CASSGWAGPKPSYNEQFF. V and J are TRBV9 and TRBJ2-1; D is perhaps TRBD2 (6 bases). This CDR3 is 18 amino acids long. Germline CDR1 is SGDLS and CDR2 is YYNGEE. Trimming took 3 bases from V and 1 from J, leaving 20 bases between them.

The chain is built from TRBV19 and TRBJ1-2; D possibly corresponds to TRBD1 (5 bases). The CDR3 extends over 13 amino acids. From germline, CDR1 is LNHDA and CDR2 SQIVND (reference sequence). The germline V and J ends were trimmed by 5 bases and 4 bases, with 11 bases remaining between them. The DNA for the CDR3 is TGTGCCAGTAGTCTGGACATCAGCTATGGCTACACCTTC. Its protein product is CASSLDISYGYTF.

This clone was found a few times. The V and J genes are TRBV5-6 and TRBJ1-1; TRBD1 might be the D (5 bases). The germline V gene has CDR1 SGHDT and CDR2 YYEEEE. This CDR3 is 13 amino acids long. The V and J ends lost 1 base and 8 bases respectively, with 12 bases between them. As DNA, the CDR3 is TGTGCCAGCAGCTTGCTAACGTCAGGGGAAGCTTTCTTT. Residues: CASSLLTSGEAFF.

This clone appeared a few times. The CDR3 DNA is TGCGCCAGCAGCGCCCAAGGGAACACTGAAGCTTTCTTT. It is translated as CASSAQGNTEAFF. V usage is TRBV5-1 and J usage is TRBJ1-1; D remains ambiguous. The CDR3 has 13 amino acids. V gave up 4 bases and J gave up 1 base, with 8 bases separating them. Germline CDR1 and CDR2: SGHRS and YFSETQ.